The clone carrying this TCR beta chain was found once. Here immunoSEQ multiplex PCR was the method, and the copy in TCRdb shows in-frame clones only, minus some. The sample gives 110,000 or so clones, more than 75% of which show up once; roughly 8% is in the top ten. V gave up 3 bases and J gave up 1 base, with 13 bases separating them. Germline V gene lookup returns CDR1 SGDLS and CDR2 YYNGEE. CDR3 length equals 15 residues. The data are from a study of blood T cell repertoires in COVID-19. The sample was peripheral blood. The sequence was collected from a woman aged 40 to 50 with acute or convalescent COVID-19. The chain uses TRBV9 and TRBJ1-2; a weak D match, TRBD1 (5 bases). The CDR3 sequence: CASSAGRDGNYGYTF. In DNA, the CDR3 is TGTGCCAGCAGCGCCGGGAGGGACGGTAACTATGGCTACACCTTC.